The following is a T cell receptor (beta chain) sequence with its context. Antigen: not known. This table comes from immunoSEQ multiplex PCR, and its TCRdb copy is limited to in-frame clones, with some not included. The sample holds roughly 130,000 clones; around 94% are singletons and the top ten take 6.6%. These data originate in a study of T cell responses to AZD1222 COVID-19 vaccine. Across the whole study: Second-dose intervals of approximately 4 or approximately 12 weeks were pooled. Notes on the study in general: Clonal diversity may have been underestimated in mostly white British donors.

V gave up 2 bases and J gave up 10 bases, with 15 bases separating them. CDR1 and CDR2 (germline): SGHAT, FQNNGV. The CDR3 loop spans 15 amino acids. This clonotype originated in an adult in good health. The chain joins TRBV11-2 to TRBJ1-6; possible D gene TRBD1, 6 bases. Source: peripheral blood, taken on day 0 of AZD1222 vaccination. CDR3 DNA: TGTGCCAGCAGCTTAATGACAGGACTAGGATCACCCCTCCACTTT. Translated: CASSLMTGLGSPLHF.